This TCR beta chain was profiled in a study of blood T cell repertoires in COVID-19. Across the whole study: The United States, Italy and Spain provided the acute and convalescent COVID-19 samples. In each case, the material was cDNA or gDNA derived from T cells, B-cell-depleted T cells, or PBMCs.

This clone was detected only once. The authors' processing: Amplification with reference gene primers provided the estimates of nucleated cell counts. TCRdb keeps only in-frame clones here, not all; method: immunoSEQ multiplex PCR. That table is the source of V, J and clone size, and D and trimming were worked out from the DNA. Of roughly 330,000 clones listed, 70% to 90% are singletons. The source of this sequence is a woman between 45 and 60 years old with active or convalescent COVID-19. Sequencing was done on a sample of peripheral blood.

The CDR3 DNA reads as TGTGCCTGGGATTTGGGAGGGGGTCAGCCCCAGCATTTT. Protein: CAWDLGGGQPQHF. The rearrangement uses TRBV30 and TRBJ1-5; D is possibly TRBD1 (6 bases). This CDR3 contains 13 residues. The ends were cut back, 5 bases at V and 6 bases at J, with 14 bases in the middle. Germline V CDR1 and CDR2: GTSNPN, SVGIG (reference sequence).